The rows below give T cell receptor beta chains drawn from one sample of a study of Tregs in tolerant kidney transplant recipients. Generated by immunoSEQ multiplex PCR, the TCRdb table keeps only in-frame clones and is missing some. Found here are 68,000 or so clones, around 84% of them singletons; the top ten hold around 4.5%. The sample consisted of CD4+ T cells from blood. The receptors were sampled from a human donor in good health. CDR3s include the opening cysteine and the closing phenylalanine or tryptophan. The order of the fields is clone size, J gene, V gene, D gene, CDR3 length, CDR3 protein, CDR3 DNA. The D gene is left open where the match is weak. The size entry is marked missing in some rows and otherwise reads once, few, many or a size class.

medium-sized	TRBJ1-5	TRBV18	NA	17	CASSPAGQASGNQPQHF	TGTGCCAGCTCACCCGCGGGGCAAGCCTCTGGCAATCAGCCCCAGCATTTT
NA	TRBJ2-2	TRBV30	NA	14	CAWVGGALAGELFF	TGTGCCTGGGTAGGAGGGGCTCTGGCCGGGGAGCTGTTTTTT
NA	TRBJ2-5	TRBV7-2	NA	15	CASSSDGGPGETQYF	TGTGCCAGCAGCTCCGACGGGGGGCCAGGGGAGACCCAGTACTTC
NA	TRBJ2-7	TRBV18	NA	16	CASSPSSGTGAYEQYF	TGTGCCAGCTCCCCCTCAAGCGGGACAGGAGCCTACGAGCAGTACTTC
NA	TRBJ2-1	TRBV7-9	NA	15	CASSSRRAPYNEQFF	TGTGCCAGCAGCTCACGCCGAGCCCCCTACAATGAGCAGTTCTTC
NA	TRBJ2-5	TRBV10-3	NA	11	CANGGPETQYF	TGTGCCAATGGGGGTCCCGAGACCCAGTACTTC
NA	TRBJ2-7	TRBV5-1	NA	14	CASSSTRSSYEQYF	TGCGCCAGCAGCTCTACACGGAGCTCCTACGAGCAGTACTTC
NA	TRBJ1-2	TRBV30	NA	12	CAWQQVNYGYTF	TGTGCCTGGCAACAGGTTAACTATGGCTACACCTTC
NA	TRBJ2-1	TRBV7-6	NA	13	CASSLETGGREFF	TGTGCCAGCAGCTTAGAAACGGGGGGCAGGGAGTTCTTC
once	TRBJ1-6	TRBV5-1	NA	16	CASSLEPDSYNSPLHF	TGCGCCAGCAGCTTGGAGCCAGACTCCTATAATTCACCCCTCCACTTT
NA	TRBJ1-2	TRBV2	NA	12	CASRANNYGYTF	TGTGCCAGCAGGGCAAATAACTATGGCTACACCTTC
NA	TRBJ1-2	TRBV7-3	TRBD1	13	CASSFPGQDGYTF	TGTGCCAGCAGCTTCCCCGGACAGGATGGCTACACCTTC
NA	TRBJ2-7	TRBV2	TRBD1	16	CASSGLLGQGTYEQYF	TGTGCCAGCAGTGGATTGTTGGGACAGGGTACCTACGAGCAGTACTTC
NA	TRBJ1-3	TRBV2	NA	16	CASSEALGGFGNTIYF	TGTGCCAGCAGTGAAGCGTTGGGAGGGTTCGGAAACACCATATATTTT
NA	TRBJ2-7	TRBV6-5	TRBD1	14	CASSYSGQGREQYF	TGTGCCAGCAGTTACTCCGGACAGGGACGGGAGCAGTACTTC
NA	TRBJ1-3	TRBV7-9	NA	13	CASSLFGANTIYF	TGTGCCAGCAGCCTATTTGGGGCGAACACCATATATTTT
NA	TRBJ2-3	TRBV13	NA	15	CASSPGARARDTQYF	TGTGCCAGCAGCCCGGGGGCGAGGGCCAGGGATACGCAGTATTTT
NA	TRBJ2-5	TRBV7-3	NA	13	CASSLYLRETQYF	TGTGCCAGCAGCTTATATCTGAGAGAGACCCAGTACTTC
once	TRBJ1-2	TRBV19	TRBD1	17	CASSPNSGQGDLNGYTF	TGTGCCAGTAGCCCCAATTCGGGACAGGGGGACCTCAATGGCTACACCTTC
once	TRBJ2-1	TRBV7-9	TRBD1	15	CASSFGTATYNEQFF	TGTGCCAGCAGCTTTGGGACAGCCACCTACAATGAGCAGTTCTTC
NA	TRBJ1-3	TRBV19	NA	15	CASRVTGGSGNTIYF	TGTGCCAGTAGAGTGACTGGGGGCTCTGGAAACACCATATATTTT
NA	TRBJ1-4	TRBV6-6	TRBD1	16	CASRGGGFATNEKLFF	TGTGCCAGCAGAGGGGGCGGATTTGCAACTAATGAAAAACTGTTTTTT
NA	TRBJ2-5	TRBV9	TRBD2	19	CASSATSPTSGGYQETQYF	TGTGCCAGCAGCGCAACCAGTCCGACTAGCGGGGGGTACCAAGAGACCCAGTACTTC
NA	TRBJ2-7	TRBV6-5	NA	15	CASSTTGTLGTEQYF	TGTGCCAGCAGCACCACCGGGACACTTGGAACCGAGCAGTACTTC
NA	TRBJ2-2	TRBV27	TRBD1	15	CASSLWTGIDGELFF	TGTGCCAGCAGTTTATGGACAGGGATAGACGGGGAGCTGTTTTTT
NA	TRBJ1-3	TRBV13	NA	13	CASSQPQGNTIYF	TGTGCCAGCAGTCAACCACAGGGAAACACCATATATTTT
NA	TRBJ2-7	TRBV2	NA	17	CASSEIVISGSFYEQYF	TGTGCCAGCAGTGAAATCGTTATCAGTGGGTCTTTCTACGAGCAGTACTTC
NA	TRBJ2-3	TRBV9	NA	13	CASSRVMADTQYF	TGTGCCAGCAGCAGGGTAATGGCAGATACGCAGTATTTT
NA	TRBJ1-4	TRBV21-1	NA	19	CASSKARDRGLLTNEKLFF	TGTGCCAGCAGCAAAGCCCGAGACAGGGGGCTTCTGACTAATGAAAAACTGTTTTTT